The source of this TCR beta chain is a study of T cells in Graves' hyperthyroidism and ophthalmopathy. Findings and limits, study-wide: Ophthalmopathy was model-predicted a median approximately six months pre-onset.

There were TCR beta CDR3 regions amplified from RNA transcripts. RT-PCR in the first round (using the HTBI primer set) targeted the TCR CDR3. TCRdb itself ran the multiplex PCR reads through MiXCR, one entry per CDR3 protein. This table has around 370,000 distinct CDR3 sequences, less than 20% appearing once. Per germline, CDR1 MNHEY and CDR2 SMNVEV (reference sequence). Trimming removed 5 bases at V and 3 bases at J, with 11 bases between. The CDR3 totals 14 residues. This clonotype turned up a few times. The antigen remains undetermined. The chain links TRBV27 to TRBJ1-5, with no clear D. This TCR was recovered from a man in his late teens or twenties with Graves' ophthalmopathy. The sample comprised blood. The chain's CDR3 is CASSPLQNNQPQHF. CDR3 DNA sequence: TGTGCCAGCAGTCCCCTCCAGAACAATCAGCCCCAGCATTTT.